The 14 T cell receptor beta chains in this list originate from one sample, sequenced in a study of cytomegalovirus exposure and HLA in healthy donors. PCR primers comprised 60 Vbeta and 13 Jbeta primers. Clones were sequenced by immunoSEQ multiplex PCR, and TCRdb holds only the in-frame ones, with some missing. This sample carries under 130,000 clones, with 3.5% going to the ten biggest clones. The specimen sequenced was PBMCs. These receptor sequences come from a man aged 35 to 55 in good health and CMV-seronegative.

The chain joins TRBV30 to TRBJ1-1, with D unclear. Trimming removed 4 bases at V and 4 bases at J, with 13 bases between. Germline CDR1 reads GTSNPN; CDR2 reads SVGIG (reference sequence). This CDR3 contains 13 residues. CDR3 sequence reads: CAWTLSGSTEAFF. The CDR3 DNA follows: TGTGCCTGGACCCTTTCGGGGAGCACTGAAGCTTTCTTT.

This chain uses TRBV11-3 with TRBJ1-2; no clear D. Germline V CDR1 and CDR2: SGHNT, YENEEA. Trimming left V 10 bases short and J 4 bases short, with 16 bases between. The CDR3 contains 13 residues. The CDR3 here is CANGRGKSYGYTF. The CDR3 bases are TGTGCCAATGGGCGGGGTAAAAGCTATGGCTACACCTTC.

The chain couples TRBV18 to TRBJ1-2; 7 bases align to TRBD1. V lost 2 bases and J lost 4; bases outside the gene matches: 1. Germline V gene data show CDR1 as KGHSH and CDR2 as LQKENI. The CDR3 length is 13 residues. CDR3 sequence reads: CASSPEGAYGYTF. The DNA for the CDR3 is TGTGCCAGCTCACCAGAGGGGGCCTATGGCTACACCTTC. Full variable domain (rest looked up from reference TRBV18 and TRBJ1-2): NAGVMQNPRHLVRRRGQEARLRCSPMKGHSHVYWYRQLPEEGLKFMVYLQKENIIDESGMPKERFSAEFPKEGPSILRIQQVVRGDSAAYFCASSPEGAYGYTFGSGTRLTVV.

The chain links TRBV11-2 to TRBJ2-5; possible D gene TRBD2, 6 bases. V was cut by 5 bases and J by 5 bases, with 15 bases left in between. CDR3 length: 14 residues. CDR1 is SGHAT, CDR2 FQNNGV, per germline. For the CDR3, the DNA is TGTGCCAGCAGCGCCACGGCTAGCGCCGAGACCCAGTACTTC. Protein product: CASSATASAETQYF.

The V and J genes are TRBV4-2 and TRBJ2-5; perhaps TRBD2 as D (5 bases). Trimming took off 5 bases at V and 4 bases at J, with 14 bases between the two ends. The CDR3 extends over 14 amino acids. Germline V gene data show CDR1 as LGHNA and CDR2 as YNFKEQ. CDR3 amino acids: CASSGKVARETQYF. The CDR3 DNA reads as TGTGCCAGCAGCGGTAAAGTAGCGAGAGAGACCCAGTACTTC.

The gene calls are TRBV4-3 and TRBJ1-2; possibly TRBD1 for D (6 bases). Germline V gene lookup returns CDR1 LGHNA and CDR2 YSLEER. Trimming took off 0 bases at V and 6 bases at J, with 14 bases between the two ends. The CDR3 has 15 amino acids. This CDR3 is CASSQDLGQGNGYTF. The CDR3 DNA follows: TGCGCCAGCAGCCAAGACCTGGGTCAGGGGAATGGCTACACCTTC.

The V gene is TRBV18, the J gene TRBJ2-3, with D possibly matching TRBD1 (6 bases). V lost 2 bases and J lost 3, with 12 bases in between. Germline V gene lookup returns CDR1 KGHSH and CDR2 LQKENI. CDR3 length: 15 residues. The CDR3 protein is CASSPRDTSTDTQYF. CDR3 nucleotides: TGTGCCAGCTCACCAAGGGACACATCAACAGATACGCAGTATTTT.

The V and J genes are TRBV19 and TRBJ2-7; 7 nucleotides align to TRBD1. V was clipped by 10 bases and J by 0 bases; unmatched bases: 9. This CDR3 region has 14 residues. Germline V gene lookup returns CDR1 LNHDA and CDR2 SQIVND (reference sequence). In DNA, the CDR3 is TGTGCCACCCAAAGAGGGGGCACCTCCTACGAGCAGTACTTC. Its translation is CATQRGGTSYEQYF.

The chain combines TRBV7-2 with TRBJ1-5; no definite D call. CDR1 SGHTA and CDR2 FQGNSA come from the germline V gene. This CDR3 is built from 15 residues. The germline V and J ends were trimmed by 3 bases and 1 base, with 10 bases remaining between them. The CDR3, as DNA: TGTGCCAGCAGCTTGGCACAGCCAAGCAATCAGCCCCAGCATTTT. It specifies CASSLAQPSNQPQHF.

The chain uses TRBV25-1 and TRBJ2-6; D is unclear. The V and J ends lost 0 bases and 0 bases respectively, with 6 bases between them. Germline CDR1 reads MGHDK; CDR2 reads SYGVNS. There are 16 residues in the CDR3. For the CDR3, the DNA is TGTGCCAGCAGTGAATATATAGACTCTGGGGCCAACGTCCTGACTTTC. Encoded protein: CASSEYIDSGANVLTF.

This chain connects TRBV30 to TRBJ2-7; TRBD1 agrees at 9 bases. The V and J ends lost 5 bases and 5 bases, in that order; junction bases with no gene match: 7. The CDR3 totals 13 residues. Germline CDR1 and CDR2: GTSNPN and SVGIG (reference sequence). The CDR3 here is CAWEDRGSHEQYF. The CDR3 DNA is TGTGCCTGGGAGGACAGGGGAAGCCACGAGCAGTACTTC.

The rearrangement uses TRBV6-5 and TRBJ2-1; 9 nucleotides agree with TRBD2. This CDR3 region has 15 residues. Germline loops: CDR1 MNHEY, CDR2 SVGAGI. Germline trimming cut 0 bases from V and 8 bases from J; bases unmatched to any gene: 5. The CDR3 here is CASSYSGGGADEQFF. The CDR3 DNA reads as TGTGCCAGCAGTTACTCGGGCGGGGGGGCCGATGAGCAGTTCTTC.

V and J are TRBV10-3 and TRBJ2-1; D is possibly TRBD1 (6 bases). The CDR3 is made up of 14 amino acids. Trimming removed 4 bases from V and 2 bases from J, with 9 bases in between. Germline V gene lookup returns CDR1 ENHRY and CDR2 SYGVKD. In DNA form, the CDR3 reads TGTGCCATCAGTGCCGGGACACCCTACAATGAGCAGTTCTTC. This sequence encodes CAISAGTPYNEQFF.

The chain uses TRBV11-2 and TRBJ2-1, with 12 bases aligning to TRBD2. The trim removed 3 bases at V and 7 bases at J, leaving 7 bases unmatched. Germline V gene data show CDR1 as SGHAT and CDR2 as FQNNGV. This CDR3 comprises 16 residues. DNA for the CDR3: TGTGCCAGCAGCTTGGGTGGACTAGCGGGGTGGAATGAGCAGTTCTTC. Residues: CASSLGGLAGWNEQFF.